One sample yielded the 17 T cell receptor beta chains listed below, sequenced in a study of blood T cell repertoires in COVID-19. Measured with immunoSEQ multiplex PCR; TCRdb has only the in-frame clones, and not every one. Here the sample spans 350,000 to 450,000 clones, 75% to 90% being singletons. Sequenced sample: PBMCs or T cells enriched from blood (not recorded which). The source is a woman aged 50 to 60 who had recovered from COVID-19.

In regard to this clone: The same CDR3 also results from other DNA sequences found in this sample. This sequence joins TRBV7-3 and TRBJ2-1; D remains ambiguous. The CDR3 totals 13 residues. Germline V gives CDR1 SGHTA, CDR2 FQGTGA. V was trimmed by 5 bases and J by 0 bases, leaving 5 bases between them. Here the CDR3 reads CASSPSSYNEQFF. As DNA, the CDR3 is TGTGCCAGCAGCCCTTCCTCCTACAATGAGCAGTTCTTC.

Points on this clone: At one end, the junction sequence differs from germline, possibly due to a read error. V gene TRBV5-6 combines with J gene TRBJ1-2; maybe TRBD1 (6 bases). The germline V gene has CDR1 SGHDT and CDR2 YYEEEE. The CDR3 spans 13 residues. CDR3 bases: TGTGCCAGCAGCTCAACAGGGTATGGAGGCTACACATTC. Encoded protein: CASSSTGYGGYTF.

The chain carries TRBV4-2 and TRBJ1-2; tentative D call: TRBD1 (6 bases). The CDR3 length is 15 residues. Trimming cost V 3 bases and J 4 bases, with 15 bases left between them. Germline V gives CDR1 LGHNA, CDR2 YNFKEQ. This CDR3 reads CASSQDRQDFYGYTF. Written as DNA, the CDR3 is TGTGCCAGCAGCCAGGACAGACAGGATTTCTATGGCTACACCTTC.

The chain uses TRBV11-2 and TRBJ1-2; tentatively, D is TRBD1 (6 bases). Germline CDR1 and CDR2: SGHAT and FQNNGV. The CDR3 is 15 residues long. The ends were cut back, 7 bases at V and 3 bases at J, with 18 bases in the middle. Written as DNA, the CDR3 is TGTGCCAGCAACCGAGGAAGGGGGTACCACTATGGCTACACCTTC. It translates to CASNRGRGYHYGYTF. The full variable domain, in which reference TRBV11-2 and TRBJ1-2 provide the parts outside the CDR3, is EAGVAQSPRYKIIEKRQSVAFWCNPISGHATLYWYQQILGQGPKLLIQFQNNGVVDDSQLPKDRFSAERLKGVDSTLKIQPAKLEDSAVYLCASNRGRGYHYGYTFGSGTRLTVV.

This sequence joins TRBV7-2 and TRBJ2-5; 7 positions agree with TRBD1. The germline gives CDR1 SGHTA, CDR2 FQGNSA. This CDR3 is 16 amino acids long. Germline trimming cut 4 bases from V and 5 bases from J; bases unmatched to any gene: 13. CDR3 amino acids: CASSSQAGGSVETQYF. Here the CDR3 DNA reads TGTGCCAGCAGCTCGCAGGCAGGGGGTAGCGTTGAGACCCAGTACTTC. Using reference TRBV7-2 and TRBJ2-5 for the parts outside the CDR3, the full variable domain is GAGVSQSPSNKVTEKGKDVELRCDPISGHTALYWYRQSLGQGLEFLIYFQGNSAPDKSGLPSDRFSAERTGGSVSTLTIQRTQQEDSAVYLCASSSQAGGSVETQYFGPGTRLLVL.

This chain uses TRBV19 with TRBJ1-2; no definite D call. CDR1 LNHDA and CDR2 SQIVND come from the germline V gene (reference sequence). V was cut by 0 bases and J by 3 bases, with 5 bases left in between. The CDR3 is 13 residues long. In nucleotides, the CDR3 is TGTGCCAGTAGTATAGACAGTTACTATGGCTACACCTTC. It is translated as CASSIDSYYGYTF.

V and J are TRBV7-2 and TRBJ1-1; TRBD1 aligns across 7 bases. The CDR3 covers 16 residues. The V segment lost 2 bases and the J segment 1 base; nucleotides outside the gene matches: 7. The germline V gene has CDR1 SGHTA and CDR2 FQGNSA. Here the CDR3 DNA reads TGTGCCAGCAGCTTAAGCCAGGGGGGATGGAACACTGAAGCTTTCTTT. Translated, it gives CASSLSQGGWNTEAFF.

This rearrangement joins TRBV25-1 to TRBJ1-1, with 7 bases fitting TRBD1. The CDR3 sequence is 16 residues long. With 1 base clipped from V and 1 base from J, the junction kept 6 bases outside the gene matches. CDR1 and CDR2 from the germline V gene are MGHDK and SYGVNS. CDR3 DNA: TGTGCCAGCAGTGAATGGCCGGGACAGAAGAACACTGAAGCTTTCTTT. Translated: CASSEWPGQKNTEAFF.

This chain uses TRBV3-1 (or the pseudogene TRBV3-2) with TRBJ2-7; 14 nucleotides match TRBD2. Germline trimming cut 1 base from V and 6 bases from J; bases unmatched to any gene: 2. Per the germline V gene, CDR1 is LGHDT and CDR2 is YNNKEL (reference sequence). The CDR3 has 15 residues. The CDR3 here is CASSQGLAGGPEQYF. CDR3 bases: TGTGCCAGCAGCCAAGGACTAGCGGGAGGGCCCGAGCAGTACTTC.

The chain uses TRBV7-9 and TRBJ1-4; TRBD1 might be the D (6 bases). Germline CDR1 reads SEHNR; CDR2 reads FQNEAQ (reference sequence). This CDR3 has 15 amino acids. Deletions cut 4 bases from V and 3 bases from J, with 12 bases between. The CDR3 sequence: CASSSTGWANEKLFF. In DNA form, the CDR3 reads TGTGCCAGCAGCTCCACAGGGTGGGCTAATGAAAAACTGTTTTTT.

The V and J genes are TRBV4-1 and TRBJ2-1; D uncertain. Germline V lookup: CDR1 MGHRA, CDR2 YSYEKL. Trimming took 1 base from V and 0 from J, leaving 7 bases between them. The CDR3 has 15 residues. The CDR3 DNA is TGCGCCAGCAGCCAAGGCGCGGCCTCCTACAATGAGCAGTTCTTC. Encoded protein: CASSQGAASYNEQFF.

This chain links TRBV29-1 with TRBJ2-7; TRBD2 is a possible D gene (5 bases). Trimming removed 3 bases at V and 3 bases at J, with 9 bases between. Germline-derived CDR1 and CDR2 are SQVTM and ANQGSEA. The CDR3 loop spans 12 amino acids. Here the CDR3 DNA reads TGCAGCGTTGACTCAGAGGGCTACGAGCAGTACTTC. Protein sequence: CSVDSEGYEQYF.

This chain uses TRBV6-5 with TRBJ2-2; D is possibly TRBD1 (6 bases). V lost 11 bases, J lost 3 bases, and 13 bases lay in between. The V gene's germline CDR1 is MNHEY and CDR2 SVGAGI. The CDR3 is made up of 13 amino acids. CDR3 in DNA: TGTGCCCGTCGGGACATATACACCGGGGAGCTGTTTTTT. Translated: CARRDIYTGELFF.

This chain joins TRBV18 and TRBJ1-2; 7 nucleotides match TRBD1. Trimming at V came to 2 bases and at J to 8 bases, leaving 11 bases not matched to a gene. Looked up from germline, CDR1 is KGHSH and CDR2 is LQKENI. The CDR3 spans 15 residues. CDR3 amino acids: CASSPGPDRAGGYTF. The CDR3 nucleotides read TGTGCCAGCTCACCAGGACCCGACAGGGCTGGCGGCTACACCTTC.

This clone has more than one count but fewer than ten. This chain links TRBV7-3 with TRBJ2-1, with 10 nucleotides matching TRBD2. From germline, CDR1 is SGHTA and CDR2 FQGTGA. The ends lost 5 bases at V and 5 bases at J; junction bases unmatched: 6. CDR3 size: 15 residues. The CDR3 nucleotides read TGTGCCAGCAGCCGAAGGACTAGCGGCGACAATGAGCAGTTCTTC. Protein: CASSRRTSGDNEQFF.

A note on this clone: Germline is not matched at one junction end, which may reflect a read error. This rearrangement joins TRBV14 to TRBJ2-5; 9 nucleotides line up with TRBD1. Germline assignment: CDR1 SGHDN and CDR2 FVKESK. This CDR3 region has 19 residues. The CDR3 nucleotides read TGTGCCAGCACCCAAGGAGGGGGACAGGGCGGTTTTAGGGGAGAGACCCAGTACTTC. It encodes CASTQGGGQGGFRGETQYF.

The chain recombines TRBV18 with TRBJ1-2; possibly TRBD1 for D (6 bases). CDR1 is KGHSH and CDR2 is LQKENI in the germline V gene. The V and J ends lost 1 base and 4 bases respectively, with 10 bases between them. The CDR3 has 14 residues. The CDR3 nucleotides are TGTGCCAGCTCACCACAGGGACACAGCTATGGCTACACCTTC. Residues: CASSPQGHSYGYTF.